Sequencing of this T cell receptor beta chain was carried out in a study of T cell responses to AZD1222 COVID-19 vaccine. On the study more broadly: The analysis combined second doses at about 4 or about 12 weeks.

Regarding this clone: Antigen unknown.

Germline CDR1 reads GTSNPN; CDR2 reads SVGIG (reference sequence). The ends were cut back, 8 bases at V and 1 base at J, with 17 bases in the middle. This CDR3 contains 14 residues. Using immunoSEQ multiplex PCR, the repertoire was profiled, and TCRdb retains in-frame clones only, with some absent. Among more than 100,000 clones listed, 90% to 95% were seen once. Study-wide results and limits: Only a handful of AZD1222 recipients tested seropositive at baseline.

The material sequenced was peripheral blood, taken on day 0 of AZD1222 vaccination. The chain joins TRBV30 to TRBJ1-1, with a weak D call TRBD1 (6 bases). The clonotype comes from an adult in good health. The CDR3 loop reads CAAERGRWNTEAFF. The CDR3 DNA reads TGTGCCGCCGAAAGGGGGAGATGGAACACTGAAGCTTTCTTT.